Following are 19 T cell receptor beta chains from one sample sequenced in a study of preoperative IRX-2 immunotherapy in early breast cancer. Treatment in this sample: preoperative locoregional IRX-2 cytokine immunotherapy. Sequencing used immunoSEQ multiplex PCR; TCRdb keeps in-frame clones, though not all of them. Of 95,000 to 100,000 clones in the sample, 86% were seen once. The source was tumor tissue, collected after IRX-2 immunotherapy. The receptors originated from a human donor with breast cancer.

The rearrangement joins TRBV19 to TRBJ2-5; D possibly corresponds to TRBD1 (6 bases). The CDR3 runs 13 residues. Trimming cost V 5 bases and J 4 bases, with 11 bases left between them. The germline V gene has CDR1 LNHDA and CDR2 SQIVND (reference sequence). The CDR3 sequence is CASSLRGSETQYF. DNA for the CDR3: TGTGCCAGTAGTCTCAGGGGATCAGAGACCCAGTACTTC.

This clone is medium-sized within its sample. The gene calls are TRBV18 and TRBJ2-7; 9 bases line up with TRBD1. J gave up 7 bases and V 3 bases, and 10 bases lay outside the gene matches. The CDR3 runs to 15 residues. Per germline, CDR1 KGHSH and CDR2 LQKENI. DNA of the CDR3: TGTGCCAGCTCACCGCCGGGACAGGGAATTCGGGAGCAGTACTTC. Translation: CASSPPGQGIREQYF.

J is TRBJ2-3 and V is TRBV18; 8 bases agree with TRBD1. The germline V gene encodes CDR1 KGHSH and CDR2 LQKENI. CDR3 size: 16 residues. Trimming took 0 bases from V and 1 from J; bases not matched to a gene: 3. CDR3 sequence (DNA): TGTGCCAGCTCACCACCGACAGGGGTTGGCACAGATACGCAGTATTTT. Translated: CASSPPTGVGTDTQYF.

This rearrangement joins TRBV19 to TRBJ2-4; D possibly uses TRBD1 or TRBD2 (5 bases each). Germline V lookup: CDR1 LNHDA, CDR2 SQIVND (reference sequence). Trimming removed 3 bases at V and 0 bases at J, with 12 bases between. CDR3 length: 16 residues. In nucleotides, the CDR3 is TGTGCCAGTAGTATTACCGGGGCCCTAGCCAAAAACATTCAGTACTTC. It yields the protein CASSITGALAKNIQYF.

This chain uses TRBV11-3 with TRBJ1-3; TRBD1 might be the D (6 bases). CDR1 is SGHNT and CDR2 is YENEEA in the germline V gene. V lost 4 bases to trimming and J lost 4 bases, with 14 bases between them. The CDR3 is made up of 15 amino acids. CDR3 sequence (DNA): TGTGCCAGCAGCTCGATGGGGGCGGCAGGAAACACCATATATTTT. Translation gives CASSSMGAAGNTIYF. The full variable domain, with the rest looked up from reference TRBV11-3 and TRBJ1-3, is EAGVVQSPRYKIIEKKQPVAFWCNPISGHNTLYWYLQNLGQGPELLIRYENEEAVDDSQLPKDRFSAERLKGVDSTLKIQPAELGDSAVYLCASSSMGAAGNTIYFGEGSWLTVV.

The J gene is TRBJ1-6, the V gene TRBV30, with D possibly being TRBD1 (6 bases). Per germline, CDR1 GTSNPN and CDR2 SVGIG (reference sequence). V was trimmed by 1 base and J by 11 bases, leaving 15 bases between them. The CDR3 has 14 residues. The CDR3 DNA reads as TGTGCCTGGAGTGGACAGGCCCTACGGGCACCCCTCCACTTT. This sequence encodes CAWSGQALRAPLHF.

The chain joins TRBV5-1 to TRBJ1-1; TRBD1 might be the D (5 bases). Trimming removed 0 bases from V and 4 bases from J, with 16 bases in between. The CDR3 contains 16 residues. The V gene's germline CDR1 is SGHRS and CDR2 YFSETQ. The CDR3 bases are TGCGCCAGCAGCTTGGAACCCATTCACGGGGGCACTGAAGCTTTCTTT. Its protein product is CASSLEPIHGGTEAFF.

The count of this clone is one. The chain's CDR3 is CASSQFLGDNEQFF. CDR3 nucleotide sequence: TGCGCCAGCAGCCAATTCTTAGGGGACAATGAGCAGTTCTTC. The chain links TRBV5-1 to TRBJ2-1, with a tentative D call TRBD1 (5 bases). V lost 4 bases and J lost 5, with 13 bases in between. This CDR3 comprises 14 residues. The germline V gene has CDR1 SGHRS and CDR2 YFSETQ. The full variable domain, with the rest looked up from reference TRBV5-1 and TRBJ2-1, is KAGVTQTPRYLIKTRGQQVTLSCSPISGHRSVSWYQQTPGQGLQFLFEYFSETQRNKGNFPGRFSGRQFSNSRSEMNVSTLELGDSALYLCASSQFLGDNEQFFGPGTRLTVL.

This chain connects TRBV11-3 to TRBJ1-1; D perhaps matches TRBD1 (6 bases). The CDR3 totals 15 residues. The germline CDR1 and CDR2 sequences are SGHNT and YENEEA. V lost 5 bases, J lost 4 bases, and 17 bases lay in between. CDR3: CASSLGRGQGTEAFF. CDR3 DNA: TGTGCCAGCAGCCTAGGACGGGGGCAGGGCACTGAAGCTTTCTTT.

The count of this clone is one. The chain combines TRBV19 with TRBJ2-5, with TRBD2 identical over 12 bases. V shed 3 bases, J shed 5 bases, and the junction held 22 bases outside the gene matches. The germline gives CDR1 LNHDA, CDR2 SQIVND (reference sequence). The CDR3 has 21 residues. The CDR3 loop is CASSMRTDLGSSGRARETQYF. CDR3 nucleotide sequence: TGTGCCAGTAGTATGAGGACGGACCTTGGGTCTAGCGGGAGGGCAAGGGAGACCCAGTACTTC.

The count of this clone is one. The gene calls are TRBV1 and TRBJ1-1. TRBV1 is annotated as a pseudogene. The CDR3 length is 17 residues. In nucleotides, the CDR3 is TGCGCCAGCAGCCAAGCCGTCATGGGAGGGTGGGACACTGAAGCTTTCTTT. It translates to CASSQAVMGGWDTEAFF.

The CDR3 loop reads CSVVTGNYTEAFF. The CDR3 bases are TGCAGCGTGGTGACAGGGAATTACACTGAAGCTTTCTTT. The J gene is TRBJ1-1, the V gene TRBV29-1; 7 bases map to TRBD1. CDR3 length: 13 amino acids. With 6 bases clipped from V and 3 bases from J, the junction kept 7 bases outside the gene matches. Germline values: CDR1 SQVTM, CDR2 ANQGSEA.

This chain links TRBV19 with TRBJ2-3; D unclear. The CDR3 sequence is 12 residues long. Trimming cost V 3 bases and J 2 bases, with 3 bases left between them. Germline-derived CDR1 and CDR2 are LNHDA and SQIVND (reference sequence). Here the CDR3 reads CASSIDTDTQYF. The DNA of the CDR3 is TGTGCCAGTAGTATTGACACAGATACGCAGTATTTT. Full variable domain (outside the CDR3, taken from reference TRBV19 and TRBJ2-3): DGGITQSPKYLFRKEGQNVTLSCEQNLNHDAMYWYRQDPGQGLRLIYYSQIVNDFQKGDIAEGYSVSREKKESFPLTVTSAQKNPTAFYLCASSIDTDTQYFGPGTRLTVL.

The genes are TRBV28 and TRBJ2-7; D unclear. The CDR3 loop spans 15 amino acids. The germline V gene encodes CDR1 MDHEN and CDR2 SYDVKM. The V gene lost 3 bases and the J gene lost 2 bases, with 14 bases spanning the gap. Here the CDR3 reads CASSFQHASTYEQYF. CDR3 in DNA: TGTGCCAGCAGTTTCCAGCATGCCAGTACCTACGAGCAGTACTTC.

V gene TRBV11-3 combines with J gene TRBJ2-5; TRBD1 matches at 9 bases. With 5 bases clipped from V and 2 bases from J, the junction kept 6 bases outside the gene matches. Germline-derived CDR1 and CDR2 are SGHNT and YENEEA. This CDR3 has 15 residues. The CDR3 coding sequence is TGTGCCAGCAGCCCTGGGACAGGGAGGCAAGAGACCCAGTACTTC. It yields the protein CASSPGTGRQETQYF.

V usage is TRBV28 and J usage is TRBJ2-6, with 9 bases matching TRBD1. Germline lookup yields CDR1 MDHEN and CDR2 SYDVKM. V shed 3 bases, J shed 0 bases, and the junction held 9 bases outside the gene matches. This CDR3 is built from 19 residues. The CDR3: CASSFSLGTGSSGANVLTF. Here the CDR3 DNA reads TGTGCCAGCAGTTTTTCTTTGGGGACAGGGAGCTCTGGGGCCAACGTCCTGACTTTC.

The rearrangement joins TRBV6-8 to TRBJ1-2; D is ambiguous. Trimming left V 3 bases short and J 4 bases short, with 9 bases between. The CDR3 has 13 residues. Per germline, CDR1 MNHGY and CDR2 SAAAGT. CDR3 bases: TGTGCCAGCAGTTATAGGTCGATCTATGGCTACACCTTC. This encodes CASSYRSIYGYTF.

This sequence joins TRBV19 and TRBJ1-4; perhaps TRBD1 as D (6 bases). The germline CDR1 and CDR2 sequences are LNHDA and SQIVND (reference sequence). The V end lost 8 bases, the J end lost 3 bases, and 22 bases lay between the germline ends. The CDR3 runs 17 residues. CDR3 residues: CASRLSKWGAPNEKLFF. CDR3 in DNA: TGTGCCAGTCGCCTCTCGAAGTGGGGGGCACCTAATGAAAAACTGTTTTTT.

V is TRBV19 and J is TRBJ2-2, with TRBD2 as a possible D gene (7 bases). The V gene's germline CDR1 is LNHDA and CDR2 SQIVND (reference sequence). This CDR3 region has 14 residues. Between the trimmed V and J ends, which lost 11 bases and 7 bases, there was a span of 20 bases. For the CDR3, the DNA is TGTGCCTCTACGCCCGGGGGGCATGGCGGGGAGCTGTTTTTT. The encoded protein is CASTPGGHGGELFF.